This T cell receptor beta chain was documented in a study of read filtering for tumor transcriptome and immune sequencing. Molecular barcoded adaptors covering alpha/delta and beta/gamma chains were used on roughly 400 ng RNA. TCRdb passed the reads through MiXCR, listing each CDR3 protein once. This sample has under 60,000 distinct CDR3 sequences, with roughly 18% found just once. Concerning this clonotype: Sequence at one end of the junction differs from germline and may be a read error.

Per germline, CDR1 DFQATT and CDR2 SNEGSKA (reference sequence). The CDR3 consists of 15 residues. The rearrangement uses TRBV20-1 and TRBJ2-7; D not certain. The sequencing input was a population of CD138-negative cells sorted from bone marrow. This TCR was recovered from a donor aged 40 or over with multiple myeloma. CDR3 sequence reads: CSAGARATTSYGQYF. In DNA, the CDR3 is TGCAGTGCTGGAGCTAGGGCCACCACCTCCTACGGGCAGTACTTC.